The clone carrying this T cell receptor (beta chain) was recorded once. Per germline, CDR1 SQVTM and CDR2 ANQGSEA. V was pared by 7 bases and J by 5 bases, with 16 bases between. The CDR3 has 13 amino acids. This record belongs to a study of blood T cells in healthy people across ages. Primers used in a second PCR of roughly 6 to 12 cycles were a sample-barcoded 5' primer and a J-beta primer mix. TCRdb re-called the 5' RACE reads through MiXCR, storing one row per CDR3 protein. Of 1.5 million to 1.8 million distinct CDR3 sequences in the sample, about 45% are singletons; the top ten hold about 4%. This TCR was sampled from a woman younger than 35 in good health. Specimen: blood. The V call is TRBV29-1, the J call TRBJ2-3; unclear D gene. The CDR3 DNA reads as TGCAGCGCCTGGACCCCTGCACAAGATACGCAGTATTTT. This translates into CSAWTPAQDTQYF.